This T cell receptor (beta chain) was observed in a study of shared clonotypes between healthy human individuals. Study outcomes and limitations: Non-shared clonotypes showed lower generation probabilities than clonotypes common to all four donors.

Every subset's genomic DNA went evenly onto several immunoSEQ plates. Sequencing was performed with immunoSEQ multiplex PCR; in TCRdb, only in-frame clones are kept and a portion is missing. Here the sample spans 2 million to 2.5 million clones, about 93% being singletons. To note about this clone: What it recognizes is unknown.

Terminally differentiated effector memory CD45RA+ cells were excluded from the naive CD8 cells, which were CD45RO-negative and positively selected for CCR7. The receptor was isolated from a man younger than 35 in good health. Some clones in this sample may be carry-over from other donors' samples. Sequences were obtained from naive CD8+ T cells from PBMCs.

The CDR3 here is CASSPDSVSTDTQYF. The CDR3 coding sequence is TGTGCCAGTAGCCCAGACAGCGTTAGCACAGATACGCAGTATTTT. The V call is TRBV19, the J call TRBJ2-3; maybe TRBD1 (5 bases). The CDR3 consists of 15 residues. CDR1 and CDR2 (germline): LNHDA, SQIVND (reference sequence). V lost 6 bases and J 0 bases, leaving 13 bases between the germline ends. The variable domain in full, with the rest retrieved from reference TRBV19 and TRBJ2-3, is DGGITQSPKYLFRKEGQNVTLSCEQNLNHDAMYWYRQDPGQGLRLIYYSQIVNDFQKGDIAEGYSVSREKKESFPLTVTSAQKNPTAFYLCASSPDSVSTDTQYFGPGTRLTVL.